These T cell receptor beta chains were read from a single sample in a study of response to subunit inactivated influenza vaccine. MiXCR was run by TCRdb on the RT-PCR reads, yielding one entry per CDR3 protein. This table has around 650,000 distinct CDR3 sequences, around 16% appearing once. The sequencing used PBMCs from blood, collected about 11 days after vaccination. These receptor sequences come from a man aged 50 or older who received an inactivated influenza vaccine. Each CDR3 is given with its conserved first and last residue. Each record gives: CDR3 DNA, CDR3 protein, V gene, clone size, D gene, J gene. D genes are given only for firm matches. Part of the rows lack a size; the others show once, few, many or a class for expanded clones.

TGCGCCAGCAGTGGTTTGCTGACAGGGGGTAGCGGGGAGCTGTTTTTT	CASSGLLTGGSGELFF	TRBV10-1	NA	TRBD1	TRBJ2-2
TGCAGTGCTAGCGGGGGGGGCTCCTACAATGAGCAGTTCTTC	CSASGGGSYNEQFF	TRBV20-1	NA	TRBD2	TRBJ2-1
TGCAGTGCTAGAGATCCACTAGCGGGAGGACTTGGGTTGGTTGATGAGCAGTTCTTC	CSARDPLAGGLGLVDEQFF	TRBV20-1	NA	TRBD2	TRBJ2-1
TGTGCCACCAGCAGAGGACTGGAAGGGTCCACCGGGGAGCTGTTTTTT	CATSRGLEGSTGELFF	TRBV15	NA	NA	TRBJ2-2
TGTGCCAGCAGCCCCCCTGGGGTCCAAGAGACCCAGTACTTC	CASSPPGVQETQYF	TRBV9	few	NA	TRBJ2-5
TGTGCCAGCAGTGAAACAGGGCCCTACGAGCAGTACTTC	CASSETGPYEQYF	TRBV12-3/TRBV12-4	many	NA	TRBJ2-7
TGTGCCAGCACCCCGGGGACACGCTCCTACGAGCAGTACTTC	CASTPGTRSYEQYF	TRBV6-2/TRBV6-3	few	NA	TRBJ2-7
TGCAGTGCTGTACCGGGACTAGACTACAATGAGCAGTTCTTC	CSAVPGLDYNEQFF	TRBV20-1	medium-sized	TRBD2	TRBJ2-1
TGCAGTGCCAGACTAGCGGGACATCTGAACACCGGGGAGCTGTTTTTT	CSARLAGHLNTGELFF	TRBV20-1	few	TRBD2	TRBJ2-2
TGCGTGGGGGGGACTAGCGGCGACAATGAGCAGTTCTTC	CVGGTSGDNEQFF	TRBV20-1	NA	TRBD2	TRBJ2-1
TGTGCCAGCAGCGAGAGGACAGGGGGCTACACCTTC	CASSERTGGYTF	TRBV9	few	TRBD1	TRBJ1-2
TGCGCCAGCAGCCACATGAGAACGGGGCAGGAGCAGTTCTTC	CASSHMRTGQEQFF	TRBV4-3	many	NA	TRBJ2-1
TGCAGTGCTCCCCGGGTAGGAGGGTACGAGCAGTACTTC	CSAPRVGGYEQYF	TRBV20-1	few	NA	TRBJ2-7
TGTGCCAGCAGTTTGAGTAGCGGGGGTGACATTCAGTACTTC	CASSLSSGGDIQYF	TRBV27	many	TRBD2	TRBJ2-4
TGTGCCACCAGTGACCCCCAGACAGCCGGGGCCAACGTCCTGACTTTC	CATSDPQTAGANVLTF	TRBV24-1	NA	NA	TRBJ2-6
TGTGCCACCAGCAGAGATCGTGGGAGGACTGAGCAGTTCTTC	CATSRDRGRTEQFF	TRBV15	NA	NA	TRBJ2-1
TGCAGTGCGACGACCGGGACTACAAGCTACAATGAGCAGTTCTTC	CSATTGTTSYNEQFF	TRBV20-1	few	TRBD2	TRBJ2-1
TGCAGTGCCCCTAGGCGGACCCCAAGAGATACGCAGTATTTT	CSAPRRTPRDTQYF	TRBV20-1	few	NA	TRBJ2-3
TGTGCCAGCAGCTTAGCGTTTCTGGAAAACTTGAACTTC	CASSLAFLENLNF	TRBV7-9	few	NA	TRBJ2-7
TGTGCCAGCAGTCAAGGGGCTAGCGGGCGCACCGGGGAGCTGTTTTTT	CASSQGASGRTGELFF	TRBV6-2/TRBV6-3	few	TRBD2	TRBJ2-2
TGTGCCACCCTAGAGGGACAGATCTACGAGCAGTACTTC	CATLEGQIYEQYF	TRBV10-3	few	TRBD1	TRBJ2-7
TGTGCCACCCTTCCCATAGTGGCTGGAAACACCATATATTTT	CATLPIVAGNTIYF	TRBV6-1	NA	NA	TRBJ1-3
TGTGCCAGCAGCCCCCGACTAGCGGGAGTCGATGAGCAGTTCTTC	CASSPRLAGVDEQFF	TRBV3-1	NA	TRBD2	TRBJ2-1
TGTGCCAGCAACGATGGAGGGCCTTACGAGCAGTACTTC	CASNDGGPYEQYF	TRBV7-2	NA	NA	TRBJ2-7
TGTGCCAGCAGTTACGTACCGGGACTAGCCACAGATACGCAGTATTTT	CASSYVPGLATDTQYF	TRBV6-2/TRBV6-3	NA	TRBD2	TRBJ2-3
TGTGCCAGCAGCGTTCGACAGGGGGGCTACACCTTC	CASSVRQGGYTF	TRBV7-9	few	TRBD1	TRBJ1-2
TGCAGCGTTGCGGGCGGGGATCAAGAGACCCAGTACTTC	CSVAGGDQETQYF	TRBV29-1	NA	NA	TRBJ2-5
TGTGCCAGCAGCTTAGTCCGCGGGATTATCACCGGGGAGCTGTTTTTT	CASSLVRGIITGELFF	TRBV7-2	many	NA	TRBJ2-2
TGCGCCAGCAGCTTGGGGTTCGGTATAGGTGGTAATGAGCAGTTCTTC	CASSLGFGIGGNEQFF	TRBV5-1	NA	NA	TRBJ2-1
TGTGCCAGCAGCTCCTCAGCTGGCAGCGGTTCACCCCTCCACTTT	CASSSSAGSGSPLHF	TRBV2	NA	NA	TRBJ1-6
TGTGCCAGCAGTTCGGCGGGCCCCTACAATGAGCAGTTCTTC	CASSSAGPYNEQFF	TRBV28	NA	NA	TRBJ2-1
TGTGCCAGTAGTATAGCCGGGACAGCTGGAAACACCATATATTTT	CASSIAGTAGNTIYF	TRBV19	few	TRBD1	TRBJ1-3
TGTGCCAGCAGCTCTAGCGGGGGATCAGATACGCAGTATTTT	CASSSSGGSDTQYF	TRBV13	NA	TRBD2	TRBJ2-3
TGTGCCAGCAGTGAGATCTCGTTGGGCGGGGAGCTGTTTTTT	CASSEISLGGELFF	TRBV2	few	NA	TRBJ2-2
TGCAGTGCTAGTAGTAGCTCGCGCTCCTACAATGAGCAGTTCTTC	CSASSSSRSYNEQFF	TRBV20-1	NA	NA	TRBJ2-1
TGTGCCAGCAAGCGAGCGGGAGAGAACGGGGAGCTGTTTTTT	CASKRAGENGELFF	TRBV12-3/TRBV12-4	few	TRBD2	TRBJ2-2
TGTGCCAGCAGCCGGGGGGGTCCCCGGGAGACCCAGTACTTC	CASSRGGPRETQYF	TRBV7-9	NA	TRBD2	TRBJ2-5
TGTGCCAGCAGTCGCTGGGAAAATGAGCAGTTCTTC	CASSRWENEQFF	TRBV6-2/TRBV6-3	NA	NA	TRBJ2-1
TGTGCCAGCAGTTTAGCGGGACGGACAGCGACCCAGTACTTC	CASSLAGRTATQYF	TRBV12-3/TRBV12-4	NA	NA	TRBJ2-5
TGTGCCAGCAGCCCGACAGGGGAAGCTGATGAAAAACTGTTTTTT	CASSPTGEADEKLFF	TRBV3-1	few	TRBD1	TRBJ1-4
TGTGCCAGCAGCGGCGAAGGGAGCACGGATACGCAGTATTTT	CASSGEGSTDTQYF	TRBV5-6	few	NA	TRBJ2-3
TGTGCCAGCAGCTTCCGGGGTAGTGGCGGAGATACGCAGTATTTT	CASSFRGSGGDTQYF	TRBV7-9	NA	NA	TRBJ2-3
TGCAGTGCTAGTACCCCGGGGCAGCCCTACGAGCAGTACTTC	CSASTPGQPYEQYF	TRBV20-1	few	NA	TRBJ2-7
TGTGCCAGCAGTCCGGGACAGATAGACTCACCCCTCCACTTT	CASSPGQIDSPLHF	TRBV12-3/TRBV12-4	few	TRBD1	TRBJ1-6
TGTGCCAGCTCACCACGTAATAGCGGGAGACAAGTAGGGACCCAGTACTTC	CASSPRNSGRQVGTQYF	TRBV18	NA	TRBD2	TRBJ2-5
TGTGCCAGCAGCGTTATAGCGGGGCGGGCAGATACGCAGTATTTT	CASSVIAGRADTQYF	TRBV7-2	NA	TRBD2	TRBJ2-3
TGTGCCAGCAGTTCACGACAGGGGACGCAGTATTTT	CASSSRQGTQYF	TRBV12-3/TRBV12-4	many	TRBD1	TRBJ2-3
TGTGCCAGCACCTCTACTCAAACGCAGTATTTT	CASTSTQTQYF	TRBV6-1	many	NA	TRBJ2-3
TGTGCCAGCAGCAAAGGACGAGGGGGCCTACCCAATGAGCAGTTCTTC	CASSKGRGGLPNEQFF	TRBV7-2	many	TRBD1	TRBJ2-1
TGTGCCAGCAGCTTAGCACCCGGAGGGGCTGAAGCTTTCTTT	CASSLAPGGAEAFF	TRBV5-6	NA	NA	TRBJ1-1
TGTGCCAGCAGCTTAGAACTAGTAGGCACCGGGGAGCTGTTTTTT	CASSLELVGTGELFF	TRBV7-8	few	NA	TRBJ2-2
TGTGCCAGCAGCTTAGCGAGGGCACTACCATACAATGAGCAGTTCTTC	CASSLARALPYNEQFF	TRBV7-8	few	NA	TRBJ2-1
TGTGCCAGCAGCCCCGGGAGAACCAACAATGAGCAGTTCTTC	CASSPGRTNNEQFF	TRBV6-1	NA	NA	TRBJ2-1